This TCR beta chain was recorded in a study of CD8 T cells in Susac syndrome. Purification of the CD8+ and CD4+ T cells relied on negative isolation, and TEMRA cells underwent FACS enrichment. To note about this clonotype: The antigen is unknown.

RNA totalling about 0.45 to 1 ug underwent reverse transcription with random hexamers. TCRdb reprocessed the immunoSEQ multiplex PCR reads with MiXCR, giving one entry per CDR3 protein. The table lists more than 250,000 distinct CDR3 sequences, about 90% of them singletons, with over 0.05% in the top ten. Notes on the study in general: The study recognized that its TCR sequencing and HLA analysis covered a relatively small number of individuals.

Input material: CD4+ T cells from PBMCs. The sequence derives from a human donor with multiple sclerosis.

CDR3 in DNA: TGTGCCAGCAGCTGGGGGACGGTCTCCTACAATGAGCAGTTCTTC. Its protein is CASSWGTVSYNEQFF. The V call is TRBV5-6, the J call TRBJ2-1; either TRBD1 or TRBD2 may supply D (5 bases each). This CDR3 has 15 amino acids. Germline assignment: CDR1 SGHDT and CDR2 YYEEEE. Trimming cost V 3 bases and J 0 bases, with 10 bases left between them.